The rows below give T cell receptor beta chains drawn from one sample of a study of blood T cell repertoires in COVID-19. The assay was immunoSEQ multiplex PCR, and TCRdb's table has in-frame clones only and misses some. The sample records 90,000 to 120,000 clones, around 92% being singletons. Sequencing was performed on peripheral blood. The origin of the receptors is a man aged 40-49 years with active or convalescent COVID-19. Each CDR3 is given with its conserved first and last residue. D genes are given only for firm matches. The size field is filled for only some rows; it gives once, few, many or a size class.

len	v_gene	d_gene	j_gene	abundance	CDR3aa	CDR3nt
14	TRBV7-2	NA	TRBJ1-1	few	CASSPQGRRTEAFF	TGTGCCAGCAGCCCCCAGGGGCGGAGAACTGAAGCTTTCTTT
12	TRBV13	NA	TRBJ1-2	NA	CASSFGGDGYTF	TGTGCCAGCAGCTTCGGGGGTGATGGCTACACCTTC
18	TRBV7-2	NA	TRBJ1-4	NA	CASSLGPLTAGTNEKLFF	TGTGCCAGCAGCTTAGGGCCATTGACAGCAGGGACAAATGAAAAACTGTTTTTT
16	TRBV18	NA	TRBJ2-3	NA	CASSRLGPQQADTQYF	TGTGCCAGCTCCCGCCTCGGTCCTCAACAGGCAGATACGCAGTATTTT
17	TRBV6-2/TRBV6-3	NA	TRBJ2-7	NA	CASSDGPFGEKRYEQYF	TGTGCCAGCAGCGACGGACCCTTCGGGGAGAAGAGGTACGAGCAGTACTTC
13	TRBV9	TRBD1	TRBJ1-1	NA	CASSKDRDTEAFF	TGTGCCAGCAGCAAGGACAGGGACACTGAAGCTTTCTTT
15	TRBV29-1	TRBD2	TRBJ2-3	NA	CTCRLAGSSTDTQYF	TGCACCTGTCGATTAGCGGGATCTAGCACAGATACGCAGTATTTT
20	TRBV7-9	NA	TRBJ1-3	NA	CASSKAGLTTGRDPGNTIYF	TGTGCCAGCAGCAAAGCCGGCTTAACGACAGGAAGGGACCCGGGAAACACCATATATTTT
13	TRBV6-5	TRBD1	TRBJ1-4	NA	CASRQGLNEKLFF	TGTGCCAGTAGACAGGGCCTTAATGAAAAACTGTTTTTT
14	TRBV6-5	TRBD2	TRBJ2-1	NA	CASSDSGISNEQFF	TGTGCCAGCAGCGATAGCGGGATCTCCAATGAGCAGTTCTTC
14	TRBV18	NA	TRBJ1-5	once	CASSPGAGDQPQHF	TGTGCCAGCTCACCAGGGGCCGGCGATCAGCCCCAGCATTTT
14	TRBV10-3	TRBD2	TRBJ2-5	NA	CATNGLAGEETQYF	TGTGCCACCAATGGACTAGCGGGAGAAGAGACCCAGTACTTC
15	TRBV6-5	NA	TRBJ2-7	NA	CASSTSSKKPYEQYF	TGTGCCAGCAGTACCTCCTCGAAAAAGCCCTACGAGCAGTACTTC
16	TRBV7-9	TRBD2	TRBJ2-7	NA	CASSLMTSGRVYEQYF	TGTGCCAGCAGCTTAATGACTAGCGGGAGGGTCTACGAGCAGTACTTC
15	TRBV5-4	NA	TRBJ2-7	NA	CASSSIAAGTYEQYF	TGTGCCAGCAGCTCCATAGCGGCGGGAACCTACGAGCAGTACTTC
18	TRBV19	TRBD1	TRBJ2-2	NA	CASIRPGTGFANTGELFF	TGTGCCAGTATCCGTCCCGGGACAGGGTTCGCGAACACCGGGGAGCTGTTTTTT